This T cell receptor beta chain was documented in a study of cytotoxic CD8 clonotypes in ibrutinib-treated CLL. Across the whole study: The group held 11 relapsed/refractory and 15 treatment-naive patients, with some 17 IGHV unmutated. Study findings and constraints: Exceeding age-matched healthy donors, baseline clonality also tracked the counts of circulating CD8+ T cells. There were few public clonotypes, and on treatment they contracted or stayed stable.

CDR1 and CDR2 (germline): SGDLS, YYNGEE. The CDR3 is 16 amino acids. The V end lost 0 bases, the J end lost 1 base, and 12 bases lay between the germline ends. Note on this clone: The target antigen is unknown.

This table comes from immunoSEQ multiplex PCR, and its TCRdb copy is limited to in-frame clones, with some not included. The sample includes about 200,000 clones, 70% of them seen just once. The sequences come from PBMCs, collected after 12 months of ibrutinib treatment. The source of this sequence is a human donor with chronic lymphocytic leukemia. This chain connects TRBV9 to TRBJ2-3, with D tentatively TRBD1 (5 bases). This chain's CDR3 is CASSVGQLQGTDTQYF. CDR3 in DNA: TGTGCCAGCAGCGTAGGACAGCTACAGGGCACAGATACGCAGTATTTT.